One sample yielded the 28 T cell receptor beta chains listed below, sequenced in a study of CD8 T cells in Susac syndrome. Random hexamers were used to reverse transcribe roughly 0.5 to 1 ug of RNA. TCRdb itself ran the immunoSEQ multiplex PCR reads through MiXCR, one entry per CDR3 protein. The table includes approximately 260,000 distinct CDR3 sequences, approximately 95% detected once. The sample was CD4+ T cells from PBMCs. These receptors all stem from a human donor with Susac syndrome.

The gene calls are TRBV11-2 and TRBJ1-5; D possibly corresponds to TRBD1 (5 bases). V was shortened by 3 bases and J by 13 bases, with 19 bases between the two germline ends. This CDR3 comprises 14 residues. Germline V gene data show CDR1 as SGHAT and CDR2 as FQNNGV. CDR3 DNA: TGTGCCAGCAGCTTTTCGGCCGCGGGGCCAGTACAGCATTTT. Its protein is CASSFSAAGPVQHF.

The chain links TRBV5-1 to TRBJ2-7; D possibly corresponds to TRBD2 (6 bases). Germline CDR1 reads SGHRS; CDR2 reads YFSETQ. The length of the CDR3 is 13 residues. V was pared by 1 base and J by 4 bases, with 9 bases between. Here the CDR3 DNA reads TGCGCCAGCAGCTTGTTGGGGAGGTACGAGCAGTACTTC. Translating gives CASSLLGRYEQYF.

This CDR3 reads CSVELGRVAKNIQYF. CDR3 in DNA: TGCAGCGTTGAACTGGGGAGGGTAGCCAAAAACATTCAGTACTTC. V gene TRBV29-1 combines with J gene TRBJ2-4; 7 bases match TRBD2. This CDR3 has 15 residues. V lost 2 bases to trimming and J lost 0 bases; unmatched junction nucleotides: 4. CDR1 and CDR2 from the germline V gene are SQVTM and ANQGSEA.

The chain couples TRBV27 to TRBJ2-5; 8 bases are a match to TRBD1. V lost 7 bases to trimming and J lost 5 bases; unmatched junction nucleotides: 6. This CDR3 spans 13 amino acids. Germline V gives CDR1 MNHEY, CDR2 SMNVEV (reference sequence). The CDR3 nucleotides read TGTGCCAGCAAAGACAGGGGCGATGAGACCCAGTACTTC. This codes for CASKDRGDETQYF.

The chain has TRBV19 and TRBJ1-4; D remains unclear. Per the germline V gene, CDR1 is LNHDA and CDR2 is SQIVND (reference sequence). The CDR3 sequence is 13 residues long. Between the trimmed V and J ends, which lost 3 bases and 8 bases, there was a span of 10 bases. Here the CDR3 DNA reads TGTGCCAGTAGTATGGGGTTTCGGGAAAAACTGTTTTTT. It yields the protein CASSMGFREKLFF.

This chain uses TRBV12-3 or TRBV12-4 with TRBJ2-6, with a possible D match to TRBD2 (5 bases). The CDR3 contains 15 residues. Trimming took off 3 bases at V and 2 bases at J, with 8 bases between the two ends. CDR3 sequence: CASSLWEPGANVLTF. CDR3 nucleotides: TGTGCCAGCAGTTTGTGGGAGCCTGGGGCCAACGTCCTGACTTTC.

The V call is TRBV30, the J call TRBJ2-5; D may be TRBD1 (6 bases). The germline V and J ends were trimmed by 2 bases and 4 bases, with 17 bases remaining between them. Germline CDR1 reads GTSNPN; CDR2 reads SVGIG (reference sequence). The CDR3 loop spans 15 amino acids. The CDR3 DNA reads TGTGCCTGGAGTTTGCTACTCAGGGGTGGAGAGACCCAGTACTTC. This gives the protein CAWSLLLRGGETQYF.

This chain uses TRBV20-1 with TRBJ1-1; D uncertain. Germline V lookup: CDR1 DFQATT, CDR2 SNEGSKA (reference sequence). The CDR3 runs to 12 residues. V was clipped by 3 bases and J by 1 base, with 6 bases between them. CDR3 nucleotides: TGCAGTGCTAGTGGCCGGAACACTGAAGCTTTCTTT. Translating gives CSASGRNTEAFF.

This chain joins TRBV30 and TRBJ2-6; no clear D. Looked up from germline, CDR1 is GTSNPN and CDR2 is SVGIG (reference sequence). Trimming left V 2 bases short and J 0 bases short, with 8 bases between. The length of the CDR3 is 15 residues. The DNA for the CDR3 is TGTGCCTGGAGTCCCCGCCTCTCTGGGGCCAACGTCCTGACTTTC. Protein: CAWSPRLSGANVLTF. Variable domain in full (rest from reference TRBV30 and TRBJ2-6): SQTIHQWPATLVQPVGSPLSLECTVEGTSNPNLYWYRQAAGRGLQLLFYSVGIGQISSEVPQNLSASRPQDRQFILSSKKLLLSDSGFYLCAWSPRLSGANVLTFGAGSRLTVL.

This sequence joins TRBV7-2 and TRBJ1-2, with 7 positions matching TRBD1. This CDR3 contains 15 residues. CDR1 SGHTA and CDR2 FQGNSA come from the germline V gene. Trimming took 3 bases from V and 4 from J; bases not matched to a gene: 8. The CDR3 is CASSLETGAFYGYTF. The CDR3 nucleotides are TGTGCCAGCAGCTTGGAAACAGGGGCCTTCTATGGCTACACCTTC.

The J gene is TRBJ1-4, the V gene TRBV28, with D uncertain. Germline V CDR1 and CDR2: MDHEN, SYDVKM. CDR3 length equals 15 residues. V shed 5 bases and J shed 7 bases, with 17 bases lying between them. CDR3 protein: CASSRTLGSAEKLFF. The CDR3 DNA reads as TGTGCCAGCAGTCGCACCCTTGGATCGGCTGAAAAACTGTTTTTT.

V is TRBV25-1 and J is TRBJ2-7; TRBD2 is a possible D gene (6 bases). The CDR3 extends over 13 amino acids. Germline V gene sequence: CDR1 MGHDK, CDR2 SYGVNS. V was shortened by 6 bases and J by 2 bases, with 11 bases between the two germline ends. The CDR3 region is CASREGRTYEQYF. Here the CDR3 DNA reads TGTGCCAGCAGGGAGGGAAGGACCTACGAGCAGTACTTC.

The V gene is TRBV24-1, the J gene TRBJ2-6, with 12 bases identical to TRBD1. The V and J ends lost 3 bases and 4 bases, in that order; junction bases with no gene match: 12. Germline loops: CDR1 KGHDR, CDR2 SFDVKD. The CDR3 runs to 20 residues. The CDR3 DNA reads TGTGCCACCAGTGATCCCGGGACAGGGGGCGCTTTAGGAGGGGCCAACGTCCTGACTTTC. Translating it yields CATSDPGTGGALGGANVLTF.

This clonotype was detected once. CDR3 sequence (DNA): TGTGCCAGCAGCTTTGGCGGGGCGGGTCGAGAGACCCAGTACTTC. It codes for CASSFGGAGRETQYF. This chain links TRBV7-2 with TRBJ2-5, with D possibly being TRBD2 (6 bases). Germline V gives CDR1 SGHTA, CDR2 FQGNSA. CDR3 size: 15 residues. V gave up 3 bases and J gave up 4 bases, with 15 bases separating them.

The sample holds a few counts of this clonotype. This chain links TRBV11-2 with TRBJ2-1; D remains ambiguous. Trimming left V 0 bases short and J 1 base short, with 4 bases between. Germline CDR1 SGHAT, CDR2 FQNNGV. The CDR3 length is 14 residues. The CDR3 region is CASSLDLSYNEQFF. The CDR3 DNA is TGTGCCAGCAGCTTAGACTTGTCCTACAATGAGCAGTTCTTC. The full variable domain, with the rest looked up from reference TRBV11-2 and TRBJ2-1, is EAGVAQSPRYKIIEKRQSVAFWCNPISGHATLYWYQQILGQGPKLLIQFQNNGVVDDSQLPKDRFSAERLKGVDSTLKIQPAKLEDSAVYLCASSLDLSYNEQFFGPGTRLTVL.

The rearrangement uses TRBV28 and TRBJ1-1; D uncertain. Germline CDR1 is MDHEN and CDR2 is SYDVKM. The CDR3 is 14 residues long. Trimming left V 5 bases short and J 1 base short, with 11 bases between. For the CDR3, the DNA is TGTGCCAGCAGTCCCATCCTGGGGAACACTGAAGCTTTCTTT. Translation: CASSPILGNTEAFF.

The gene calls are TRBV9 and TRBJ2-7; 8 nucleotides align to TRBD1. The germline V gene has CDR1 SGDLS and CDR2 YYNGEE. V lost 4 bases to trimming and J lost 4 bases; unmatched junction nucleotides: 7. The CDR3 consists of 14 residues. The CDR3 nucleotides are TGTGCCAGCAGCAGCCGGGACAGGCAATACGAGCAGTACTTC. Its translation: CASSSRDRQYEQYF.

This rearrangement joins TRBV3-1 to TRBJ2-1; TRBD2 is a possible D gene (5 bases). CDR3 length: 16 residues. Trimming removed 5 bases at V and 8 bases at J, with 22 bases between. In germline, CDR1 is LGHDT, CDR2 YNNKEL (reference sequence). In nucleotides, the CDR3 is TGTGCCAGCAGCATCCTCGGACTCTTAAGCGGCGATGAGCAGTTCTTC. It translates to CASSILGLLSGDEQFF.

The chain has TRBV7-9 and TRBJ2-7, with D uncertain. V was clipped by 3 bases and J by 7 bases, with 10 bases between them. In germline, CDR1 is SEHNR, CDR2 FQNEAQ (reference sequence). The CDR3 contains 12 residues. CDR3 in DNA: TGTGCCAGCAGCTTTCCCGACCGAGAGCAGTACTTC. This translates into CASSFPDREQYF.

Note on this clonotype: The junction and the germline gene differ at one end; a read error may be behind it. The chain links TRBV30 to TRBJ2-3, with D possibly being TRBD1 or TRBD2 (5 bases each). This CDR3 has 12 residues. CDR1 is GTSNPN and CDR2 is SVGIG in the germline V gene (reference sequence). CDR3 amino acids: CAGRQITDTQYF. The CDR3 DNA reads TGTGCCGGGAGACAGATCACAGATACGCAGTATTTT. Looking up the rest from reference TRBV30 and TRBJ2-3 gives the full variable domain: SQTIHQWPATLVQPVGSPLSLECTVEGTSNPNLYWYRQAAGRGLQLLFYSVGIGQISSEVPQNLSASRPQDRQFILSSKKLLLSDSGFYLCAGRQITDTQYFGPGTRLTVL.

The CDR3 nucleotides are TGTGCCAGCAGCGTGAGGCGGGACTTCCAAGAGACCCAGTACTTC. Translating gives CASSVRRDFQETQYF. This chain connects TRBV9 to TRBJ2-5; D may be TRBD2 (6 bases). The germline V gene has CDR1 SGDLS and CDR2 YYNGEE. CDR3 length: 15 amino acids. The V end was cut by 2 bases, the J end by 1 base, with 12 bases between.

The V gene is TRBV19, the J gene TRBJ1-3, with a tentative D call TRBD1 (5 bases). From germline, CDR1 is LNHDA and CDR2 SQIVND (reference sequence). CDR3 length: 11 amino acids. Trimming took 7 bases from V and 8 from J, leaving 9 bases between them. The CDR3 DNA reads TGTGCCAGTAATCGGGGGGACACCATATATTTT. Translating gives CASNRGDTIYF.

This clonotype showed up just a few times. V and J are TRBV19 and TRBJ1-2; tentatively, D is TRBD1 (5 bases). V was trimmed by 5 bases and J by 8 bases, leaving 12 bases between them. This CDR3 has 12 amino acids. Looked up from germline, CDR1 is LNHDA and CDR2 is SQIVND (reference sequence). This CDR3 is CASSGQGDGYTF. The CDR3 DNA follows: TGTGCCAGTAGTGGTCAGGGTGACGGCTACACCTTC.

This clonotype has just one count. The rearrangement joins TRBV12-3 or TRBV12-4 to TRBJ2-1; TRBD2 is a possible D gene (6 bases). Between the trimmed V and J ends, which lost 10 bases and 9 bases, there was a span of 25 bases. This CDR3 region has 15 residues. The CDR3 region is CATGKPGLGSGEQFF. As DNA, the CDR3 is TGTGCCACCGGCAAACCGGGACTTGGGAGTGGTGAGCAGTTCTTC.

The chain carries TRBV6-2 or TRBV6-3 and TRBJ2-1; TRBD2 matches at 7 bases. The CDR3 extends over 14 amino acids. The germline CDR1 and CDR2 sequences are MNHEY and SVGEGT. Unmatched junction bases numbered 6, after V lost 0 bases and J lost 10 bases. In nucleotides, the CDR3 is TGTGCCAGCAGTTACTCGCGGGAGCGGGGAGAGCAGTTCTTC. This codes for CASSYSRERGEQFF.

The rearrangement joins TRBV12-3 or TRBV12-4 to TRBJ1-2; D ambiguous. Trimming took 4 bases from V and 8 from J, leaving 17 bases between them. The CDR3 runs 14 residues. The CDR3 region is CASSSTLGVRGYTF. The CDR3 DNA is TGTGCCAGCAGTTCCACCCTTGGGGTACGGGGCTACACCTTC.

The rearrangement uses TRBV5-1 and TRBJ2-3; D is uncertain. With 7 bases removed from V and 2 bases from J, the gap between germline ends came to 14 bases. Germline values: CDR1 SGHRS, CDR2 YFSETQ. The CDR3 contains 14 residues. The CDR3 nucleotides read TGCGCCAGCCACCCTTACAGAGACACAGATACGCAGTATTTT. Its protein is CASHPYRDTDTQYF.

The V and J genes are TRBV3-1 and TRBJ2-3; 8 bases fit TRBD2. The germline V gene encodes CDR1 LGHDT and CDR2 YNNKEL (reference sequence). V was pared by 1 base and J by 2 bases, with 11 bases of the junction left unmatched. The CDR3 contains 18 residues. CDR3 amino acids: CASSQARGGAGVTDTQYF. CDR3 nucleotides: TGTGCCAGCAGCCAAGCCCGGGGGGGGGCTGGGGTCACAGATACGCAGTATTTT.